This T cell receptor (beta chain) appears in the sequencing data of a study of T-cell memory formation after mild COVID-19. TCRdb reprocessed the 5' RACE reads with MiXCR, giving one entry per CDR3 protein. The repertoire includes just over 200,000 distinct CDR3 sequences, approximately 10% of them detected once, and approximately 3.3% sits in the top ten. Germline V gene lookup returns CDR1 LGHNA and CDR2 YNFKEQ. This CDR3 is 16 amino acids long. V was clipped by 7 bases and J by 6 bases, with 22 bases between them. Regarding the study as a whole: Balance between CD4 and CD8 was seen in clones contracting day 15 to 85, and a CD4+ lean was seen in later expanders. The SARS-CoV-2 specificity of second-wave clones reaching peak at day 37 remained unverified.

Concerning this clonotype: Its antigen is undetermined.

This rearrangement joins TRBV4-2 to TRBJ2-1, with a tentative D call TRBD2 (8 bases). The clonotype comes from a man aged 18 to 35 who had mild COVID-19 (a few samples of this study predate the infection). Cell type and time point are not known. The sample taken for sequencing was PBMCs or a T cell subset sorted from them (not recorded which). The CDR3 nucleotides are TGTGCCAGCAACGAACAGGGGACTAGTCGGACCAATGAGCAGTTCTTC. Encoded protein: CASNEQGTSRTNEQFF.